This TCR beta chain comes out of a study of cytomegalovirus exposure and HLA in healthy donors. As regards this clone: What it binds is unknown.

Findings and caveats of the study: Later analysis indicated greater clonal expansion among HLA-associated TCR beta chains than among equally common other chains. TCR beta chains numbering 164 were designated cytomegalovirus-associated. Some public TCRs appeared in many individuals, while most sequences were rare. An assumption of roughly uniform sequencing depth across donors underlay the presence/absence analyses.

V trimming: 2 bases; J trimming: 10 bases; junction bases outside the gene matches: 6. The CDR3 has 15 amino acids. CDR1 is MNHEY, CDR2 SVGAGI, per germline. Vbeta (60) and Jbeta (13) primers were used in the PCR. Libraries were prepared by immunoSEQ multiplex PCR; TCRdb keeps only in-frame clonotypes and omits some of them. Among some 170,000 clones, nearly 80% were seen once, and the ten largest hold about a tenth. V and J are TRBV6-5 and TRBJ2-1, with 12 bases lining up with TRBD2. The clonotype comes from a man aged 18 to 30 in good health and CMV-seropositive. The material sequenced was PBMCs. CDR3 DNA: TGTGCCAGCAGTTACGAGGGACTAGCGGGCGGAGAGCAGTTCTTC. Its translation is CASSYEGLAGGEQFF.